This entry concerns a single TCR beta chain. Antigen: not known. Trimming removed 5 bases from V and 1 base from J; junction bases left unmatched: 7. CDR1 and CDR2 from the germline V gene are SGHAT and FQNNGV. This CDR3 spans 15 amino acids. The PCR ran on 60 Vbeta and 13 Jbeta primers. Profiling relied on immunoSEQ multiplex PCR, and the TCRdb table lists in-frame clones only, not all of them. Altogether approximately 150,000 clones are present, approximately 80% being singletons, with the ten largest covering approximately 3%. This sample stems from a study of cytomegalovirus exposure and HLA in healthy donors. Background on the study: Genetic ancestry analysis placed over 65% of the 350 to 500 donors that were genotyped in the Caucasian-associated cluster.

Study-level points and caveats: Most of the CMV-associated TCR beta chains (in a later analysis) appeared to be HLA-restricted.

The specimen sequenced was PBMCs. This sequence joins TRBV11-2 and TRBJ1-1; 7 positions match TRBD1. This receptor was taken from a male donor in good health and CMV-seronegative. As DNA, the CDR3 is TGTGCCAGCAGCCGGATGGGACAGCGGAACACTGAAGCTTTCTTT. It yields the protein CASSRMGQRNTEAFF.